One TCR beta chain is described in this entry. Focal radiation was given together with CTLA-4 blockade (ipilimumab) to patients with chemo-refractory metastatic non-small-cell lung cancer. Sequencing used immunoSEQ multiplex PCR; TCRdb keeps in-frame clones, though not all of them. There are more than 90,000 clones in the sample; about four fifths occur only once, and about a quarter lies in the top ten. There are 14 residues in the CDR3. The J segment lost 4 bases and the V segment lost 7 bases, leaving 7 bases of the junction unmatched. Germline CDR1 MNHNY, CDR2 SVGAGI (reference sequence). This specimen comes from a study of radiotherapy plus CTLA-4 blockade in lung cancer.

The origin of this receptor is a human donor with non-small cell lung cancer that progressed on radiotherapy plus ipilimumab. The input for sequencing was peripheral blood, taken from a patient treated with radiotherapy plus ipilimumab. V gene TRBV6-6 combines with J gene TRBJ1-2; 9 bases are a match to TRBD1. The CDR3, as DNA: TGTGCCAGCAACCCGGGACAGGGAACCTATGGCTACACCTTC. Protein: CASNPGQGTYGYTF.